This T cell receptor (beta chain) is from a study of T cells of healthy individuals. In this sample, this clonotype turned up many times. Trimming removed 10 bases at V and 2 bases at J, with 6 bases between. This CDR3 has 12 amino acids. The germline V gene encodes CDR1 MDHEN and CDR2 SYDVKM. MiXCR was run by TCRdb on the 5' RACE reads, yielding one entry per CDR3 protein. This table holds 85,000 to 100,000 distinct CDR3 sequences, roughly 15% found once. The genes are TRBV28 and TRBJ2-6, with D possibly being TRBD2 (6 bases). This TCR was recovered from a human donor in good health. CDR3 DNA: TGTGCCACGGGGGCTGGGGCCAACGTCCTGACTTTC. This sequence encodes CATGAGANVLTF.